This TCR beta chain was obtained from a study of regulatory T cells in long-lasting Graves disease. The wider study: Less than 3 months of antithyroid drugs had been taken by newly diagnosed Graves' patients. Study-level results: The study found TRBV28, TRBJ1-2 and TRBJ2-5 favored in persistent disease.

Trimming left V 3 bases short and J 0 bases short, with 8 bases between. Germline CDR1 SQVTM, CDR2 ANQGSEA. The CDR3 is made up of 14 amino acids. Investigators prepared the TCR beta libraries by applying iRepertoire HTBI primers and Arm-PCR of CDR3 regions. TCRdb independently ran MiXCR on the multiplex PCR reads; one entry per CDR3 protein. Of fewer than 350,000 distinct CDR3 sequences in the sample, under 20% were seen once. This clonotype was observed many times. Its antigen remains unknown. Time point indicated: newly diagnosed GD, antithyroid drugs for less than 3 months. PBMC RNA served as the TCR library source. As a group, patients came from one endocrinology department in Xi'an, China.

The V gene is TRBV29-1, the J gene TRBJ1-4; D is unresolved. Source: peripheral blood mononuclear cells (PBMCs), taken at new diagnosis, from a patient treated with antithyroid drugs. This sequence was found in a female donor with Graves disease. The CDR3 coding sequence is TGCAGCGTTGAGGGCAGCGCAACTAATGAAAAACTGTTTTTT. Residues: CSVEGSATNEKLFF.